This T cell receptor (beta chain) was sequenced for a study of cytomegalovirus exposure and HLA in healthy donors. This CDR3 is 13 amino acids long. Germline V gives CDR1 MNHNS, CDR2 SASEGT. Trimming removed 6 bases at V and 5 bases at J, with 11 bases between. A few counts support this clone. This CDR3 is also generated by other DNA sequences in the sample. In the PCR, 60 Vbeta and 13 Jbeta primers were used. Using immunoSEQ multiplex PCR, the repertoire was profiled, and TCRdb retains in-frame clones only, with some absent. The table records about 160,000 clones, 70% to 80% of them present only once.

This clonotype was sampled from a human donor in good health. The sequenced sample was PBMCs. The rearrangement joins TRBV6-1 to TRBJ1-5; D may be TRBD1 (5 bases). The CDR3 DNA follows: TGTGCCAGCAGGTCTTGGGGGGATCAGCCCCAGCATTTT. Its translation is CASRSWGDQPQHF.